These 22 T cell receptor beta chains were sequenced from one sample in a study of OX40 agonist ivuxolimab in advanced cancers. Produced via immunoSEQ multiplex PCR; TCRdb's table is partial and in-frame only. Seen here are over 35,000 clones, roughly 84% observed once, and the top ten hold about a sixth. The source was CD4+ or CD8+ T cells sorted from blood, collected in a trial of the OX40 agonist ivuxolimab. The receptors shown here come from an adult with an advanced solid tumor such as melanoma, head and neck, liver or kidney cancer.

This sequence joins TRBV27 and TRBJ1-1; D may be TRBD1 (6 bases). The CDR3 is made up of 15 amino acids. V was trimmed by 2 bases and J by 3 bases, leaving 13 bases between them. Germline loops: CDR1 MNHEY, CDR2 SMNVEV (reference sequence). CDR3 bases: TGTGCCAGCAGTTTAGCCCCACAGGGATACACTGAAGCTTTCTTT. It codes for CASSLAPQGYTEAFF.

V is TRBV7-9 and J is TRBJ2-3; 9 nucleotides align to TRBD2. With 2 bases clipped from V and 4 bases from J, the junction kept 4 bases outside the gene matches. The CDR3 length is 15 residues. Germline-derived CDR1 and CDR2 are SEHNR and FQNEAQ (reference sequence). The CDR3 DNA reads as TGTGCCAGCAGCTTAACTAGCGGGTCCTCAGATACGCAGTATTTT. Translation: CASSLTSGSSDTQYF.

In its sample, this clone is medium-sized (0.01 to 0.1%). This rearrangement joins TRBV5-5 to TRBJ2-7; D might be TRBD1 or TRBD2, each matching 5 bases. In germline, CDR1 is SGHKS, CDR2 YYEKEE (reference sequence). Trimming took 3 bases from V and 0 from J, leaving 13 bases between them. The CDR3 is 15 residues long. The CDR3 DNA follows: TGTGCCAGCAGCTCACCGGGACGGAACTCCTACGAGCAGTACTTC. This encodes CASSSPGRNSYEQYF.

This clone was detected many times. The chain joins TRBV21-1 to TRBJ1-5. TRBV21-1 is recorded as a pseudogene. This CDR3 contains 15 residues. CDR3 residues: CASLLKSYSNQPQHF. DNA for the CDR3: TGTGCCAGCCTCCTGAAATCCTATAGCAATCAGCCCCAGCATTTT.

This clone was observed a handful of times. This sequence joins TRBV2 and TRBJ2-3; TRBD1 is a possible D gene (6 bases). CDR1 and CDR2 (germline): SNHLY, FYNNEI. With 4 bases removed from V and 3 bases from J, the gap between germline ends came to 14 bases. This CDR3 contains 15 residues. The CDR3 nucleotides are TGTGCCAGCAGTGTAGGGCCAGGGGTAACAGATACGCAGTATTTT. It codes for CASSVGPGVTDTQYF.

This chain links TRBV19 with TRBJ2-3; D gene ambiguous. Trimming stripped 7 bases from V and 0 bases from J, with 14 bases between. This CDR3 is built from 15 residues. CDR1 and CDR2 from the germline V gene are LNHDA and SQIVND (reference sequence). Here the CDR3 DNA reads TGTGCCAGTACCCCTTTAGAAGGGAGCACAGATACGCAGTATTTT. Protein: CASTPLEGSTDTQYF.

The CDR3 sequence: CSVKQGHGYTF. CDR3 nucleotides: TGCAGCGTTAAGCAGGGTCATGGCTACACCTTC. This chain uses TRBV29-1 with TRBJ1-2, with a tentative D call TRBD1 (5 bases). Germline V gene sequence: CDR1 SQVTM, CDR2 ANQGSEA. The CDR3 has 11 amino acids. Trimming took off 5 bases at V and 6 bases at J, with 10 bases between the two ends.

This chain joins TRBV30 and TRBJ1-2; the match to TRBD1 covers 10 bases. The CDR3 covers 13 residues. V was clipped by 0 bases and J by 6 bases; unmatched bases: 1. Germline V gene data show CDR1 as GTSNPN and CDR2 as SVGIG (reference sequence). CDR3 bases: TGTGCCTGGAGTGTCGGACAGGGGGATGGCTACACCTTC. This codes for CAWSVGQGDGYTF.

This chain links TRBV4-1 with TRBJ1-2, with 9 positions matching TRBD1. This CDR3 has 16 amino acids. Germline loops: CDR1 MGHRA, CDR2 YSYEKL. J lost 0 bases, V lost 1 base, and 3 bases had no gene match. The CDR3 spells CASSQGGTGPNYGYTF. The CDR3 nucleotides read TGCGCCAGCAGCCAAGGCGGGACAGGGCCTAACTATGGCTACACCTTC.

In DNA, the CDR3 is TGTGCCAGCAGCTTAAGCCTGTACGAGCAGTACTTC. It yields the protein CASSLSLYEQYF. The chain uses TRBV13 and TRBJ2-7; D gene ambiguous. Germline V gene sequence: CDR1 PRHDT, CDR2 FYEKMQ (reference sequence). CDR3 length: 12 amino acids. Trimming left V 2 bases short and J 4 bases short, with 6 bases between.

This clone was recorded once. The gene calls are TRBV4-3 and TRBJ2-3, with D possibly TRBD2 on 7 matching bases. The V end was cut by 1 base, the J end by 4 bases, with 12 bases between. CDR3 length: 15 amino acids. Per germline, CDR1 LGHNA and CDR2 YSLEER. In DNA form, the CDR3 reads TGCGCCAGCAGCCAAGGACGGGGGGCCGCAGATACGCAGTATTTT. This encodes CASSQGRGAADTQYF.

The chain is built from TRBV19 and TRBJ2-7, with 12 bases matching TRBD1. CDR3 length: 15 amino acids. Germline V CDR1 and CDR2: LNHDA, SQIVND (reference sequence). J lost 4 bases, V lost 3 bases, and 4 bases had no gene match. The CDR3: CASSMGTGGGYEQYF. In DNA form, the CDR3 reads TGTGCCAGTAGTATGGGGACAGGGGGCGGATACGAGCAGTACTTC.

The CDR3: CASSLARQGETQYF. The CDR3 coding sequence is TGCGCCAGCAGCTTGGCTAGACAGGGAGAGACCCAGTACTTC. This chain connects TRBV5-1 to TRBJ2-5; 7 bases match TRBD1. CDR3 length: 14 residues. The V and J ends lost 0 bases and 4 bases, in that order; junction bases with no gene match: 3. Germline CDR1 reads SGHRS; CDR2 reads YFSETQ.

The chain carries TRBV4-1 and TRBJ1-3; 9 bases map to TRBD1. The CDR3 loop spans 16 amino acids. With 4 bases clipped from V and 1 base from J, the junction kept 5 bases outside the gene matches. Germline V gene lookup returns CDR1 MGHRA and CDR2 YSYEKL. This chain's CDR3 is CASSRDRGKSGNTIYF. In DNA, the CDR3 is TGCGCCAGCAGCCGCGACAGGGGGAAGTCTGGAAACACCATATATTTT.

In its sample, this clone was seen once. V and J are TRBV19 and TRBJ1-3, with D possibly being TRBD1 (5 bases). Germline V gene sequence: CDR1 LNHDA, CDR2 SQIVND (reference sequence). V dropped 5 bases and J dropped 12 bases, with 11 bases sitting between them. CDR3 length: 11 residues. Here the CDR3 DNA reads TGTGCCAGTAGTTGGACAACTATCATATATTTT. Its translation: CASSWTTIIYF.

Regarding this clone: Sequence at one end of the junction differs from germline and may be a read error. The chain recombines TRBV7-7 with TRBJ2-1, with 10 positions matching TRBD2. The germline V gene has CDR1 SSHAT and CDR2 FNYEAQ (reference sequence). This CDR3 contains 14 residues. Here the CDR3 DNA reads TGTGCTAGCAGCCGGCTAGCGGGAGAAGGTGAGCAGTTCTTC. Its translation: CASSRLAGEGEQFF.

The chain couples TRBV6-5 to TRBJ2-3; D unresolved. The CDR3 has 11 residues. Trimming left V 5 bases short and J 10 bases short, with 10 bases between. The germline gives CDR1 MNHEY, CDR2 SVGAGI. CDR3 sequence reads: CASSTSGAQYF. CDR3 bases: TGTGCCAGCAGTACTTCTGGCGCGCAGTATTTT.

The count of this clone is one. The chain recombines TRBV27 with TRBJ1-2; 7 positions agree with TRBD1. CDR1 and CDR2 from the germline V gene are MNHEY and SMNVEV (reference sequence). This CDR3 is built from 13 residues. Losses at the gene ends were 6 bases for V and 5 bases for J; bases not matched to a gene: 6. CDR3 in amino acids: CASSWGTAYGYTF. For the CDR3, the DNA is TGTGCCAGCAGCTGGGGGACAGCTTATGGCTACACCTTC.

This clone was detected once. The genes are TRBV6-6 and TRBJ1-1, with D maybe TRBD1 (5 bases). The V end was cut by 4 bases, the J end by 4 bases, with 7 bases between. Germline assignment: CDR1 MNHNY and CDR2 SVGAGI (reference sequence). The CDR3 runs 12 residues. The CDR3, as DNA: TGTGCCAGCAGTTCAGGGATCACTGAAGCTTTCTTT. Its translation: CASSSGITEAFF.

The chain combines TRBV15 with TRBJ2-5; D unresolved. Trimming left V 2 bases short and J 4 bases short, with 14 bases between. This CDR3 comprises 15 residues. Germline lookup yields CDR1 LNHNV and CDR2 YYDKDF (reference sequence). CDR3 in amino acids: CATSRPYLTRETQYF. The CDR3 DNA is TGTGCCACCAGCAGACCGTATCTTACCCGAGAGACCCAGTACTTC.

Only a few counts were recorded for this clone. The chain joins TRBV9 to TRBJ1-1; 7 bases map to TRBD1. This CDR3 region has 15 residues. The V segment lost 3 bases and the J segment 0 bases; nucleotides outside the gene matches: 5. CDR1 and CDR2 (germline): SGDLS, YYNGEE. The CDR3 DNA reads TGTGCCAGCAGCGCATACAGGGGCATGAACACTGAAGCTTTCTTT. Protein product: CASSAYRGMNTEAFF. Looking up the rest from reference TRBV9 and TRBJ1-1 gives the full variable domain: DSGVTQTPKHLITATGQRVTLRCSPRSGDLSVYWYQQSLDQGLQFLIQYYNGEERAKGNILERFSAQQFPDLHSELNLSSLELGDSALYFCASSAYRGMNTEAFFGQGTRLTVV.

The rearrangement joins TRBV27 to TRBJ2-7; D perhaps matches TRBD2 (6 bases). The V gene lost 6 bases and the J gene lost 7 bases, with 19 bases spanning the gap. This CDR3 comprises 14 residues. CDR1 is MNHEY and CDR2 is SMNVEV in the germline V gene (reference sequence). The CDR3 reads CASSSQGLGGEQYF. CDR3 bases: TGTGCCAGCAGCTCTCAGGGACTGGGCGGAGAGCAGTACTTC.